This T cell receptor beta chain is from a study of blood T cell repertoires in COVID-19 (dated by TCRdb to the early 2020s). Turning to the overall study: Samples covering the acute and convalescent phases of COVID-19 were provided by collaborators in the United States, Italy and Spain. Deeply sampled blood TCRbeta repertoires from subjects exposed to, actively infected with, or recovered from COVID-19 were included in the dataset. The sample metadata nearly always contained a de-identified subject ID, COVID-19 status, age in years and sex. Where available, HLA class I and class II types were obtained from metadata supplied by the sample provider rather than from assay-based typing. The material from the prospective study consisted of cDNA or gDNA derived from T cells, B-cell-depleted T cells, or PBMCs. Samples came from the ongoing ImmuneRACE study (first 160 participants) plus 1,254 subjects from 6 global collaborators. The repertoires were released in a freely available public database meant as a resource for research on the immune response to SARS-CoV-2.

Results the study describes overall, beyond this receptor: The amount of clinical and demographic metadata varied by source and participant and was provided uncurated.

The immunoSEQ Assay, a bias-controlled multiplex PCR, was used to amplify TCRbeta CDR3 regions from genomic DNA. In the paper's pipeline: Within the assay, amplification of reference gene primers was used to estimate how many nucleated cells each sample contained. Sequence reads were collapsed and filtered to measure the absolute abundance of every unique TCRbeta CDR3 rearrangement. For each sample, productive Simpson clonality was calculated by taking the square root of Simpson's diversity index across productive rearrangements. What TCRdb holds here is the immuneACCESS table cut down to in-frame rearrangements. Part of the clones is not present; checked against another copy, under half of the missing clones reflect an unresolved V gene, and the others are unexplained. V and J calls and clone size are copied from that table; D and trimming were computed from the DNA. This sample is represented by 75,000 to 85,000 clones; approximately 88% of them were singletons. The ten top clones hold roughly 45% of the sample.

The CDR3, cysteine through phenylalanine, is 16 amino acids long. The sequence is cut down to CDR3 DNA, 48 bases in frame from base 1. The germline V gene (reference sequence) yields MNHEY for CDR1 and SMNVEV for CDR2. V is cut back by 6 bases and J by 5 bases, with 12 bases in the junction unmatched. The collaborating institutions used their own protocols to collect whole blood in K2EDTA tubes. For TCRbeta analysis, collaborators shipped samples as frozen whole blood, isolated PBMCs, or DNA extracted from either of those sample types. This clone was recorded once. No antigen is known for it. No quality values exist for individual bases; no much larger clone is one base distant.

This sequence uses TRBV27 and TRBJ2-1; the central 8 bases match TRBD2. This sequence was found in a human donor in a cohort sampled during active COVID-19. The sample taken for sequencing was peripheral blood. The nucleotides read TGTGCCAGCAGGAAGGGACTAGATCAGCCCAACAATGAGCAGTTCTTC. Its coded protein is CASRKGLDQPNNEQFF.